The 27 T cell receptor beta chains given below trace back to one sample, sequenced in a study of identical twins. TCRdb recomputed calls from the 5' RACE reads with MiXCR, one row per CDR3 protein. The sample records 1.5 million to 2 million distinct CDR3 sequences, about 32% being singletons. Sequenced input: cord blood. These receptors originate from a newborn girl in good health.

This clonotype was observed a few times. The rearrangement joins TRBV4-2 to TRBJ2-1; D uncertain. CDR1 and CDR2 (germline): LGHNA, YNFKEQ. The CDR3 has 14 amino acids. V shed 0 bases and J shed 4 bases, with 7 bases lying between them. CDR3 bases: TGTGCCAGCAGCCAAGAGAGCGAGTACAATGAGCAGTTCTTC. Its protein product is CASSQESEYNEQFF.

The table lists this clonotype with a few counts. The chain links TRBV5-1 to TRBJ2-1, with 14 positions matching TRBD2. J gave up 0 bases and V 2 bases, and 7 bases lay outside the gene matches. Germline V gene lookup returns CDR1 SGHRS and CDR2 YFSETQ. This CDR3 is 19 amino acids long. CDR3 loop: CASSFRGLAGVGSYNEQFF. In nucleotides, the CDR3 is TGCGCCAGCAGCTTTAGGGGACTAGCGGGAGTGGGCTCCTACAATGAGCAGTTCTTC.

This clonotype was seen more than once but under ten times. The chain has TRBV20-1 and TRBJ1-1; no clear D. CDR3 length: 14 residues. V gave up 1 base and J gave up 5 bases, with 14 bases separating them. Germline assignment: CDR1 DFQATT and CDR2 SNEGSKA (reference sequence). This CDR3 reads CSARAAKGGTEAFF. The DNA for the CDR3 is TGCAGTGCTAGAGCGGCCAAGGGTGGAACTGAAGCTTTCTTT.

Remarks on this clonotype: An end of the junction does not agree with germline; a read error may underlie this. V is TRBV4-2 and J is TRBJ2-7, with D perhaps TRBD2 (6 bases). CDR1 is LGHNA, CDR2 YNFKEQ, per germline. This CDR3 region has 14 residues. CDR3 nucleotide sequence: TGTGCCAGCAGCGTTAGCGGAGCCAACTACGAGCAGTCCTTC. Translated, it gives CASSVSGANYEQSF.

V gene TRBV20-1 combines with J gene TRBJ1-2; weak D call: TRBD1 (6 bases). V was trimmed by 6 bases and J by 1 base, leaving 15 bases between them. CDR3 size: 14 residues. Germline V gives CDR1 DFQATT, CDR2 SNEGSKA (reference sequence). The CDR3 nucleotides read TGCAGTGCCATCAGGACAGATCATAACTATGGCTACACCTTC. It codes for CSAIRTDHNYGYTF.

The CDR3 DNA reads TGCAGTGCCCTGGGGTGGTTAGCCTCGGGTGAGCAGTACTTC. This codes for CSALGWLASGEQYF. The rearrangement links TRBV20-1 to TRBJ2-4; D is ambiguous. The germline V gene has CDR1 DFQATT and CDR2 SNEGSKA (reference sequence). The germline V and J ends were trimmed by 6 bases and 13 bases, with 25 bases remaining between them. The CDR3 is 14 amino acids.

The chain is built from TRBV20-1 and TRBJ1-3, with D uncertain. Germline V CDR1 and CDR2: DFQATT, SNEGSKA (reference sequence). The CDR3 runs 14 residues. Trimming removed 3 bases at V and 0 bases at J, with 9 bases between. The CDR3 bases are TGCAGTGCTAGGCAGGCAGGCTCTGGAAACACCATATATTTT. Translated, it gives CSARQAGSGNTIYF.

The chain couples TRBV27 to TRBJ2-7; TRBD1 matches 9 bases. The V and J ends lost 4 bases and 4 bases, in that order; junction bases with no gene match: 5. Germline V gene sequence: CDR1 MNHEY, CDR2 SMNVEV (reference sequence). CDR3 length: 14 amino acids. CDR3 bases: TGTGCCAGCAGTTCCGGGGACAGGGCTTACGAGCAGTACTTC. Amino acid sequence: CASSSGDRAYEQYF.

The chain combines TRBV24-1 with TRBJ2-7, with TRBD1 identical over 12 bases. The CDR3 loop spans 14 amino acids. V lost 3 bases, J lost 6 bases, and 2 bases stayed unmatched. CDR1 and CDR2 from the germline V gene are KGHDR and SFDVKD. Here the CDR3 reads CATSDRDRGPEQYF. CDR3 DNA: TGTGCCACCAGTGATCGGGACAGGGGGCCCGAGCAGTACTTC.

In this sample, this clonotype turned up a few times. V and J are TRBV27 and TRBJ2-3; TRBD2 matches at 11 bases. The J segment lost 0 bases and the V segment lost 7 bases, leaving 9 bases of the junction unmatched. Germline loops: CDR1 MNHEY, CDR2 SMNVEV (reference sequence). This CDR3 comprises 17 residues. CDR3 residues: CASKAGTSGISTDTQYF. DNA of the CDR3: TGTGCCAGCAAAGCCGGGACTAGCGGAATTAGCACAGATACGCAGTATTTT.

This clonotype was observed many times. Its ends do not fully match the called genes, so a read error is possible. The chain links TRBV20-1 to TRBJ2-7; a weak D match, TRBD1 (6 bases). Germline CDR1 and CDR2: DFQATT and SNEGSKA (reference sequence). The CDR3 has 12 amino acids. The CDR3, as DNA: TGCAGTGCAAGAGGACAGAACTACGAGCAGTACTTC. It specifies CSARGQNYEQYF.

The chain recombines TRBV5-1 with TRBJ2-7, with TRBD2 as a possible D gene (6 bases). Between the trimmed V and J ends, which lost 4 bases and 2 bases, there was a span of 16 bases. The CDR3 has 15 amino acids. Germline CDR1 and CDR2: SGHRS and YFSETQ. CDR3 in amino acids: CASSPTSSKAYEQYF. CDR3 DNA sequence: TGCGCCAGCAGCCCCACTAGCTCTAAGGCCTACGAGCAGTACTTC.

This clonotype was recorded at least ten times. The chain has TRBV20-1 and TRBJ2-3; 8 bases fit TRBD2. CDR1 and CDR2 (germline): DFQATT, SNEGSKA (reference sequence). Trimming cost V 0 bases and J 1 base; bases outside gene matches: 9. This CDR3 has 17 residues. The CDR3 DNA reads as TGCAGTGCTAGAGACCCCGGACTAGCTGGTGGCACAGATACGCAGTATTTT. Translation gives CSARDPGLAGGTDTQYF.

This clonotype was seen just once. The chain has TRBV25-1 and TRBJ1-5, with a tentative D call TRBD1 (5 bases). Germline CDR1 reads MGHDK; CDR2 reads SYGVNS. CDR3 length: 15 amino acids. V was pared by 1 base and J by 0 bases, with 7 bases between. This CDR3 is CASSESGLSNQPQHF. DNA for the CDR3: TGTGCCAGCAGTGAATCGGGACTTAGCAATCAGCCCCAGCATTTT.

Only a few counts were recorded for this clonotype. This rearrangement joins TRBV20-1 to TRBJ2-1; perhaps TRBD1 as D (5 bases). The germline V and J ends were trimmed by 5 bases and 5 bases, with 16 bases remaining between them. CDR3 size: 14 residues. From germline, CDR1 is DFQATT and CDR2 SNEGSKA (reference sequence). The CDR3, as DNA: TGCAGTGCTCCCAGGGTGCGGCTAAACAATGAGCAGTTCTTC. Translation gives CSAPRVRLNNEQFF.

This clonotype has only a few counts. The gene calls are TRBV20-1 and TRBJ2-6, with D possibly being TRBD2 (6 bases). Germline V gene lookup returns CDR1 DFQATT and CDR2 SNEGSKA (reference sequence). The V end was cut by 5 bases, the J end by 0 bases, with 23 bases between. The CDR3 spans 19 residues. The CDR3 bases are TGCAGTGCTGTGGGACTGGGAGACCATGTCTACTCTGGGGCCAACGTCCTGACTTTC. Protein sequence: CSAVGLGDHVYSGANVLTF.

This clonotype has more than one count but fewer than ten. The CDR3 loop is CSASHGASRETQYF. CDR3 bases: TGCAGTGCTAGCCACGGGGCTAGCAGGGAGACCCAGTACTTC. The V gene is TRBV20-1, the J gene TRBJ2-5; D assignment may be TRBD1 or TRBD2 (5 bases each). The germline V and J ends were trimmed by 3 bases and 5 bases, with 16 bases remaining between them. Per the germline V gene, CDR1 is DFQATT and CDR2 is SNEGSKA (reference sequence). This CDR3 is built from 14 residues.

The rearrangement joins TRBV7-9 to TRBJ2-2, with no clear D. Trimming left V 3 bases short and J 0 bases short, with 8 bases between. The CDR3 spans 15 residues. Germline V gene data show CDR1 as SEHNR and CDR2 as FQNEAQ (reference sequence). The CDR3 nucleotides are TGTGCCAGCAGCTTTGCCATGACGAACACCGGGGAGCTGTTTTTT. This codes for CASSFAMTNTGELFF.

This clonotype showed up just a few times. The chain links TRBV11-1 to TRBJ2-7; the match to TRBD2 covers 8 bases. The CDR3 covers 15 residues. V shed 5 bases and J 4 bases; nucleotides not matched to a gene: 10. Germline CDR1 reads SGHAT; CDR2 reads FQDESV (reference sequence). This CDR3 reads CASSPWGSGSYEQYF. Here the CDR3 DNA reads TGTGCCAGCAGCCCGTGGGGGAGCGGGAGTTACGAGCAGTACTTC. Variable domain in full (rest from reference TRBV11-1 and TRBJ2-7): EAEVAQSPRYKITEKSQAVAFWCDPISGHATLYWYRQILGQGPELLVQFQDESVVDDSQLPKDRFSAERLKGVDSTLKIQPAELGDSAMYLCASSPWGSGSYEQYFGPGTRLTVT.

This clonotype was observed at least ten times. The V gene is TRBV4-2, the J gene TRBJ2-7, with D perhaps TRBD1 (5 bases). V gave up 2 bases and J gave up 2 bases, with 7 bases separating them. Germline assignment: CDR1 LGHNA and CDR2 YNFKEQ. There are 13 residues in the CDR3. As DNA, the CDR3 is TGTGCCAGCAGCCAAACAGGCCCCTACGAGCAGTACTTC. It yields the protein CASSQTGPYEQYF.

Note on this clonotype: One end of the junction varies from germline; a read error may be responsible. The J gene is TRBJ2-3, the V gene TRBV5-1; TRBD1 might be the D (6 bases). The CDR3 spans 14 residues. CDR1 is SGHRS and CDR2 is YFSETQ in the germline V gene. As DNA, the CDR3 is TGTGCCAGCAGTTTAACAGGGTACACAGATACGCAGTATTTT. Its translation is CASSLTGYTDTQYF. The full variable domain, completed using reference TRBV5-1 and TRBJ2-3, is KAGVTQTPRYLIKTRGQQVTLSCSPISGHRSVSWYQQTPGQGLQFLFEYFSETQRNKGNFPGRFSGRQFSNSRSEMNVSTLELGDSALYLCASSLTGYTDTQYFGPGTRLTVL.

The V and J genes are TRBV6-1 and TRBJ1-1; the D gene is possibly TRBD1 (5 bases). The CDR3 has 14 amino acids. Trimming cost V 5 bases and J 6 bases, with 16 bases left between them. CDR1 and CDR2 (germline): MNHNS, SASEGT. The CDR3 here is CASSKTGIGAEAFF. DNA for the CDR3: TGTGCCAGCAGTAAAACAGGTATAGGAGCTGAAGCTTTCTTT.

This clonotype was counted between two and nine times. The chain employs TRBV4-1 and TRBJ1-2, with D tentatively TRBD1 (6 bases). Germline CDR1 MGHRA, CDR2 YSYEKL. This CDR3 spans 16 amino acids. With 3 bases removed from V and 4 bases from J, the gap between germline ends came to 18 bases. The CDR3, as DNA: TGCGCCAGCAGCCAGCTGTTTAAGAGGGACATCTATGGCTACACCTTC. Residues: CASSQLFKRDIYGYTF.

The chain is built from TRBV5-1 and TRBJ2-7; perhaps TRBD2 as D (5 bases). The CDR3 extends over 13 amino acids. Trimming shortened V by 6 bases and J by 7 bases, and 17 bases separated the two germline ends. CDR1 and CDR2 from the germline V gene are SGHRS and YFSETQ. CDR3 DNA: TGCGCCAGCACCGAGGGCTCCTACAATGAGCAGTACTTC. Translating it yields CASTEGSYNEQYF. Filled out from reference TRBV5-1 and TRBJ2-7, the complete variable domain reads KAGVTQTPRYLIKTRGQQVTLSCSPISGHRSVSWYQQTPGQGLQFLFEYFSETQRNKGNFPGRFSGRQFSNSRSEMNVSTLELGDSALYLCASTEGSYNEQYFGPGTRLTVT.

The CDR3 DNA sequence: TGTGCCAGCAGTGGGGACAGGGTATACGAGCAGTACTTC. Its translation: CASSGDRVYEQYF. The V gene is TRBV25-1, the J gene TRBJ2-7, with 9 bases fitting TRBD1. Germline CDR1 and CDR2: MGHDK and SYGVNS. This CDR3 is built from 13 residues. The trim removed 4 bases at V and 4 bases at J, leaving 2 bases unmatched.

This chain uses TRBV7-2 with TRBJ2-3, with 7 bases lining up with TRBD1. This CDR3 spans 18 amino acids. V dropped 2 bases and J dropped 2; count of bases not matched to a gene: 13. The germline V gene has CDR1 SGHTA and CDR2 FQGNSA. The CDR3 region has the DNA TGTGCCAGCAGCTTATGGTTCTCATTGACAGGGAACACAGATACGCAGTATTTT. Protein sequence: CASSLWFSLTGNTDTQYF.

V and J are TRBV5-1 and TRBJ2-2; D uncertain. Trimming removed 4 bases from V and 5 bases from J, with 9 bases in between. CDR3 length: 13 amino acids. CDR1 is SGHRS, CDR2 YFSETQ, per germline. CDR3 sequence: CASSIGITGELFF. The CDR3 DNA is TGCGCCAGCAGCATAGGAATTACCGGGGAGCTGTTTTTT. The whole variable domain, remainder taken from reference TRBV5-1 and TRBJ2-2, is KAGVTQTPRYLIKTRGQQVTLSCSPISGHRSVSWYQQTPGQGLQFLFEYFSETQRNKGNFPGRFSGRQFSNSRSEMNVSTLELGDSALYLCASSIGITGELFFGEGSRLTVL.